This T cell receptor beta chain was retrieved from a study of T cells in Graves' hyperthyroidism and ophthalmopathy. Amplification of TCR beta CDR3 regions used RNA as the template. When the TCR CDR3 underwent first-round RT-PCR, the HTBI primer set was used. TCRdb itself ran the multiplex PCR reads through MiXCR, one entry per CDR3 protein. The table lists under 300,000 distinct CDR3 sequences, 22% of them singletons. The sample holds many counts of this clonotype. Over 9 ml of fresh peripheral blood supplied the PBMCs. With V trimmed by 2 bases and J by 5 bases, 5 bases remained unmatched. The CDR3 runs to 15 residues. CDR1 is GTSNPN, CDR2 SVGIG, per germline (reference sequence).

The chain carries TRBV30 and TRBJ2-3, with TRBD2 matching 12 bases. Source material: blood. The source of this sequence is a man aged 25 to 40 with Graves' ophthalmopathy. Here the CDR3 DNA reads TGTGCCTGGAGTAGGACTAGCGGGATGAGAGATACGCAGTATTTT. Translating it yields CAWSRTSGMRDTQYF.